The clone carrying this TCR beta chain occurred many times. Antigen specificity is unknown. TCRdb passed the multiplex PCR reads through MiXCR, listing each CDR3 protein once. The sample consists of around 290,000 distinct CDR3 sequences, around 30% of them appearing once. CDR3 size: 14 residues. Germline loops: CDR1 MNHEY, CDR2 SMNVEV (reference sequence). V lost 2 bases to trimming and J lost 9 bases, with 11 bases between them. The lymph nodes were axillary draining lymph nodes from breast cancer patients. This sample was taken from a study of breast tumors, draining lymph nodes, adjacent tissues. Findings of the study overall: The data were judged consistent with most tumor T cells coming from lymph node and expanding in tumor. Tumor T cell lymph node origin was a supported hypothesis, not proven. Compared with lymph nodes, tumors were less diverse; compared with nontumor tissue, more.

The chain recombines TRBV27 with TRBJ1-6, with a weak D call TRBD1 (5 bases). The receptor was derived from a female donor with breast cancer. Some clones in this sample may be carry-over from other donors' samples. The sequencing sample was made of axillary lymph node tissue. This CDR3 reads CASSLGASGSPLHF. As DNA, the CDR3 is TGTGCCAGCAGTTTAGGGGCGAGCGGTTCACCCCTCCACTTT.